The present T cell receptor beta chain was sequenced within a study of OX40 agonist ivuxolimab in advanced cancers. Details on this clone: What it recognizes is unknown.

The germline V gene encodes CDR1 SEHNR and CDR2 FQNEAQ (reference sequence). Trimming cost V 8 bases and J 1 base, with 18 bases left between them. This CDR3 spans 16 amino acids. Whole-study findings and limits: Blood T cells, both CD4+ and CD8+, expanded clonally by week 6 at 0.1 to 3.0 mg/kg.

Sequencing was performed with immunoSEQ multiplex PCR; in TCRdb, only in-frame clones are kept and a portion is missing. The sample holds approximately 74,000 clones, 85% seen once. The sample was CD4+ or CD8+ T cells sorted from blood, taken in a trial of the OX40 agonist ivuxolimab. The chain employs TRBV7-9 and TRBJ2-1, with D perhaps TRBD1 (6 bases). The clonotype was recovered from an adult with an advanced solid tumor such as melanoma, head and neck, liver or kidney cancer. DNA of the CDR3: TGTGCCAGCTCGGGACACCGGCATGAGTCCTACAATGAGCAGTTCTTC. This sequence encodes CASSGHRHESYNEQFF.